Given below is one TCR beta chain in context. The data are from a study of blood T cell repertoires in COVID-19. Study as a whole: COVID-19 samples collected from the United States, Italy and Spain covered acute and convalescent phases. From T cells, B-cell-depleted T cells, or PBMCs came the material, which was cDNA or gDNA.

Methods used by the authors: Reference gene primer amplification gave nucleated cell count estimates. TCRdb's table, derived via immunoSEQ multiplex PCR, lists solely in-frame clones and lacks some. That table furnishes V, J and clone size, whereas the DNA furnished D and trimming. The data hold 250,000 to 300,000 clones, with about 86% observed a single time. Sequenced input: peripheral blood. This receptor was taken from an older woman with active or convalescent COVID-19.

In DNA, the CDR3 is TGCGCCAGCAGCTTGGCCGGTGCCAGGGCAAACAATGAGCAGTTCTTC. This gives the protein CASSLAGARANNEQFF. V usage is TRBV5-1 and J usage is TRBJ2-1; the D gene is possibly TRBD1 (5 bases). CDR3 length equals 16 residues. V was shortened by 0 bases and J by 5 bases, with 15 bases between the two germline ends. Looked up from germline, CDR1 is SGHRS and CDR2 is YFSETQ.